The 10 T cell receptor beta chains given below trace back to one sample, sequenced in a study of regulatory T cells in long-lasting Graves disease. Time point noted: persistent/refractory GD, antithyroid drugs over 5 years with positive TRAb. The TCR library was made from RNA extracted from PBMCs. iRepertoire HTBI primers and Arm-PCR of CDR3 regions built TCR beta libraries. In TCRdb, the multiplex PCR reads were re-called with MiXCR into one record per CDR3 protein. The sample contains roughly 300,000 distinct CDR3 sequences, around 23% of which appear only once. Sequenced material: peripheral blood mononuclear cells (PBMCs), taken when the disease was refractory, from a patient treated with antithyroid drugs. The receptors here all came from a female donor with Graves disease.

This clonotype was seen many times. This rearrangement joins TRBV7-8 to TRBJ1-1; the match to TRBD1 covers 8 bases. Per germline, CDR1 SGHVS and CDR2 FQNEAQ. The length of the CDR3 is 12 residues. J was trimmed by 8 bases and V by 5 bases; bases with no gene match: 4. The CDR3 region is CASSTYRGEAFF. CDR3 nucleotide sequence: TGTGCCAGCAGCACCTACAGGGGGGAAGCTTTCTTT.

This chain joins TRBV7-2 and TRBJ2-3; 12 bases line up with TRBD2. The J segment lost 4 bases and the V segment lost 5 bases, leaving 4 bases of the junction unmatched. Germline-derived CDR1 and CDR2 are SGHTA and FQGNSA. CDR3 size: 15 residues. The CDR3 DNA sequence: TGTGCCAGCAGCCTGACTAGCGGGAGTTCAGATACGCAGTATTTT. Translated: CASSLTSGSSDTQYF. Together with reference TRBV7-2 and TRBJ2-3, the CDR3 gives the full variable domain: GAGVSQSPSNKVTEKGKDVELRCDPISGHTALYWYRQSLGQGLEFLIYFQGNSAPDKSGLPSDRFSAERTGGSVSTLTIQRTQQEDSAVYLCASSLTSGSSDTQYFGPGTRLTVL.

This rearrangement joins TRBV7-2 to TRBJ2-7; D is ambiguous. Trimming took off 2 bases at V and 3 bases at J, with 8 bases between the two ends. CDR1 and CDR2 from the germline V gene are SGHTA and FQGNSA. The CDR3 contains 13 residues. Written as DNA, the CDR3 is TGTGCCAGCAGCTTACTCAAAAACTACGAGCAGTACTTC. Protein: CASSLLKNYEQYF.

Many counts were recorded for this clonotype. This sequence joins TRBV28 and TRBJ2-2; TRBD1 is a possible D gene (5 bases). CDR1 is MDHEN, CDR2 SYDVKM, per germline. Trimming left V 4 bases short and J 1 base short, with 7 bases between. The CDR3 has 14 amino acids. This CDR3 is CASSSGQNTGELFF. In nucleotides, the CDR3 is TGTGCCAGCAGTTCCGGACAGAACACCGGGGAGCTGTTTTTT.

Note on this clonotype: A much bigger clone sits one base away, suggesting this may be a read error. The V call is TRBV7-2, the J call TRBJ2-7; 11 bases map to TRBD2. The CDR3 sequence is 14 residues long. Germline values: CDR1 SGHTA, CDR2 FQGNSA. The CDR3 region has the DNA TGTGCCGGCAGCTTCACTAGCGGGAGTTACGAGCAGTACTTC. As protein: CAGSFTSGSYEQYF. The complete variable domain, with remaining parts taken from reference TRBV7-2 and TRBJ2-7, reads GAGVSQSPSNKVTEKGKDVELRCDPISGHTALYWYRQSLGQGLEFLIYFQGNSAPDKSGLPSDRFSAERTGGSVSTLTIQRTQQEDSAVYLCAGSFTSGSYEQYFGPGTRLTVT.

This clonotype appeared a few times. This chain connects TRBV5-1 to TRBJ1-2, with TRBD1 as a possible D gene (5 bases). The length of the CDR3 is 15 residues. Germline loops: CDR1 SGHRS, CDR2 YFSETQ. Trimming left V 0 bases short and J 0 bases short, with 9 bases between. The CDR3 reads CASSLGGPANYGYTF. CDR3 DNA: TGCGCCAGCAGCTTGGGGGGACCGGCTAACTATGGCTACACCTTC. The full variable domain, in which reference TRBV5-1 and TRBJ1-2 provide the parts outside the CDR3, is KAGVTQTPRYLIKTRGQQVTLSCSPISGHRSVSWYQQTPGQGLQFLFEYFSETQRNKGNFPGRFSGRQFSNSRSEMNVSTLELGDSALYLCASSLGGPANYGYTFGSGTRLTVV.

The rearrangement uses TRBV20-1 and TRBJ1-1; D gene uncertain. This CDR3 has 13 residues. Per the germline V gene, CDR1 is DFQATT and CDR2 is SNEGSKA (reference sequence). Trimming pared 6 bases from V and 4 bases from J, leaving 15 bases between. The CDR3 coding sequence is TGCAGTGCGTCGACCGGTTCGGCCACTGAAGCTTTCTTT. This encodes CSASTGSATEAFF.

This clonotype was counted only a few times. J is TRBJ2-7 and V is TRBV28; 8 positions agree with TRBD2. The germline V gene has CDR1 MDHEN and CDR2 SYDVKM. The CDR3 totals 16 residues. Trimming at V came to 1 base and at J to 2 bases, leaving 7 bases not matched to a gene. The CDR3 is CASSLYAGGLTYEQYF. The CDR3 DNA reads TGTGCCAGCAGTTTATATGCGGGGGGATTAACCTACGAGCAGTACTTC.

This clonotype was recorded at least ten times. The chain links TRBV6-2 or TRBV6-3 to TRBJ1-1; D perhaps matches TRBD1 (5 bases). Trimming shortened V by 4 bases and J by 0 bases, and 12 bases separated the two germline ends. Germline CDR1 is MNHEY and CDR2 is SVGEGT. The CDR3 spans 15 residues. The CDR3 nucleotides are TGTGCCAGCAGTTGGCGGGGGGATATGAACACTGAAGCTTTCTTT. This sequence encodes CASSWRGDMNTEAFF.

This clonotype was seen more than once but under ten times. This sequence joins TRBV4-3 and TRBJ1-4; 7 bases agree with TRBD1. The germline V gene encodes CDR1 LGHNA and CDR2 YSLEER. The CDR3 length is 15 residues. V lost 0 bases, J lost 8 bases, and 6 bases stayed unmatched. In DNA, the CDR3 is TGCGCCAGCAGCCAAGATTACAGGGGCCAGGAAAAACTGTTTTTT. It codes for CASSQDYRGQEKLFF.